The source of this T cell receptor (beta chain) is a study of T cell responses to AZD1222 COVID-19 vaccine (dated by TCRdb to the early 2020s). Broadly, across the study: Because spike-specific TCR depth and breadth did not differ between the two schedules, AZD1222 recipients who got a second dose at roughly 4 weeks were pooled with those who got a second dose at roughly 12 weeks. A total of about 250 trial participants underwent TCR sequencing, of whom 207 had received two doses of AZD1222 and around 25 had received two doses of the MenACWY control vaccine. Trial participants were enrolled by age into subgroups of 18-55, 56-69 and 70-plus years, and 148, 28 and 57 TCR-sequenced participants, respectively, were included in these subgroups.

Beyond this particular receptor, the publication reports: Participants were mostly white British, with more females than males. The authors suggested clonal diversity may have been underestimated. The 56-69-year group was small, and its depth increase did not reach significance, likely because of low power. Reportedly, close to half of the unique spike-specific TCRs recognized epitopes lying outside the regions that are mutated in the B.1.351 and B.1.1.7 variants. Because no day 14 peak-response samples were available, the repertoires could be characterized only after the peak T cell response. Only five or six AZD1222 recipients were SARS-CoV-2 seropositive at baseline, limiting conclusions about previously exposed vaccinees. Spike-specific TCR breadth and depth rose significantly after two AZD1222 doses compared with day 0 and with MenACWY recipients. CD4 TCRs associated with the vaccine covered the entire spike protein, and the dominant responses were in regions 160-218 and 743-854.

This sample's time point label indicates: baseline before first vaccination. Vaccinee samples were obtained from the UK trials COV001 and COV002, which included a single-blind randomized controlled phase 2/3 trial of AZD1222 (ChAdOx1 nCoV-19) in healthy adults. For TCRbeta chain sequencing, PBMC samples were collected from trial participants at day 0 and at day 28 after the second dose. A few counts support this clone. The antigen it binds to is not known. No base quality information exists; no much larger clone differs at one position. The CDR3 regions of human TCRbeta chains were subjected to immunosequencing. Regarding the original processing steps: TCRs in the repertoires were compared against a reference library of SARS-CoV-2-specific TCRs that had been generated with the MIRA antigen-specificity platform. Breadth meant the fraction of unique TCRs that were SARS-CoV-2-associated, whereas depth meant the fraction of total T cells that were SARS-CoV-2-associated. Using the MIRA data, each spike-specific TCR was mapped to the spike region that the TCR reacts to and placed in a CD4 or CD8 class. Log10-transformed breadth and depth values were compared by one-way ANOVA with Sidak's multiple comparisons tests. The immuneACCESS repertoire file appears here via TCRdb, limited to in-frame rearrangements. These files lack a portion of the clones; in checked studies, under half of the deficit traces to unresolved V genes, and the cause of the others is not known. D and trimming come from the DNA, and the V and J calls and clone size come from that table. This sample has about 120,000 clones in its table, and just under 90% of those were observed once. The ten largest make up about 4.8% of the sample.

Specimen: peripheral blood, collected on day 0 of AZD1222 vaccination. This clonotype originated in an adult in good health.

The nucleotides are TGCGCCAGCAGTAAAGGGACGTCGAACACCGGGGAGCTGTTTTTT. This yields the protein CASSKGTSNTGELFF. Recombination linked TRBV23-1 to TRBJ2-2; the D gene could be either TRBD1 or TRBD2, each agreeing at 5 bases. TRBV23-1 is reported as an ORF; its role is uncertain. The CDR3 goes from the cysteine to the phenylalanine over 15 residues. Just CDR3 DNA is preserved here, 45 bases in frame from base 1. V loses 5 bases, J loses 0 bases, and the germline ends lie 10 bases apart.